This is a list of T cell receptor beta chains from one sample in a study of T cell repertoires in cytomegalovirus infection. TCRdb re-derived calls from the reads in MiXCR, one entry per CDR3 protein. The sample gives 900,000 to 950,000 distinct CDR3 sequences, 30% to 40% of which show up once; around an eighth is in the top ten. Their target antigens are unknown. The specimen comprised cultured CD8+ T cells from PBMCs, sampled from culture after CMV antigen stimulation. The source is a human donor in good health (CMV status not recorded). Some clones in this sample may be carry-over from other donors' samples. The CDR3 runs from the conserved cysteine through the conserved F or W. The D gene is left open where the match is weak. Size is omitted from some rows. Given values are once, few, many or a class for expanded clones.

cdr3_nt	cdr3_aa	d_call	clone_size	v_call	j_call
TGTGCCAGCAGCTTAGGTCAGCAAGTACCCCTTAGCACAGATACGCAGTATTTT	CASSLGQQVPLSTDTQYF	-	few	TRBV7-2	TRBJ2-3
TGTGCCAGCAGTCTCGGGGCTGGGGATGGCTACACCTTC	CASSLGAGDGYTF	-	many	TRBV27	TRBJ1-2
TGTGCCAGCAGTTACTCGGGGGGGATGAACACCGGGGAGCTGTTTTTT	CASSYSGGMNTGELFF	TRBD2	many	TRBV6-2/TRBV6-3	TRBJ2-2
TGCGCCAGCAGCTTGGTGTTCCGGGACAGGGGACGGGAGACCCAGTACTTC	CASSLVFRDRGRETQYF	TRBD1	-	TRBV5-1	TRBJ2-5
TGTGCCAGCAGCTCGACTAGCGGGGGGGCACTTACGCAGTATTTT	CASSSTSGGALTQYF	TRBD2	few	TRBV7-9	TRBJ2-3
TGTGCCAGCAGCCCAGGGAGGGGAAAACTGTTTTTT	CASSPGRGKLFF	-	-	TRBV27	TRBJ1-4
TGTGCCAGCAGTGCAAAAACATCGGGGGACACTGAAGCTTTCTTT	CASSAKTSGDTEAFF	-	-	TRBV6-4	TRBJ1-1
TGTGCCAGCAGTTTAGCCGTCAGGGGCGCCTTCACTGAAGCTTTCTTT	CASSLAVRGAFTEAFF	-	-	TRBV12-3/TRBV12-4	TRBJ1-1
TGTGCCAGCAGTGAAGACCGGGGCGCAGATACGCAGTATTTT	CASSEDRGADTQYF	-	-	TRBV2	TRBJ2-3
TGTGCCAGCAGTGGGGACAGGGGGGACTACAATGAGCAGTTCTTC	CASSGDRGDYNEQFF	TRBD1	-	TRBV2	TRBJ2-1
TGTGCCAGCAGTTTTGTGGGCGACGTCGAGCAGTACTTC	CASSFVGDVEQYF	-	-	TRBV27	TRBJ2-7
TGTGCCAGCAGTTACTCGGGGGTTCAAGAGACCCAGTACTTC	CASSYSGVQETQYF	-	many	TRBV6-6	TRBJ2-5
TGTGCCAGCAGCTTGGGATTCGGGGGGCAAGATACGCAGTATTTT	CASSLGFGGQDTQYF	-	-	TRBV5-6	TRBJ2-3
TGTGCCAGCAGACCACAGGGGGCCCATGGCTACACCTTC	CASRPQGAHGYTF	TRBD1	many	TRBV7-8	TRBJ1-2
TGTGCCAGCAGCCCCACGACAGGGGGTCCCGTTGGAAACACCATATATTTT	CASSPTTGGPVGNTIYF	TRBD1	few	TRBV9	TRBJ1-3
TGTGCCAGCAGCTCTAGCGGGGACGCCTACGAGCAGTACTTC	CASSSSGDAYEQYF	TRBD2	few	TRBV5-4	TRBJ2-7
TGTGCCAGCAGCCGGCCCCCGGGACGGAATAATTCACCCCTCCACTTT	CASSRPPGRNNSPLHF	-	many	TRBV7-8	TRBJ1-6
TGTGCCAGCAGCGACAGGGAATACACCGGGGAGCTGTTTTTT	CASSDREYTGELFF	TRBD1	few	TRBV27	TRBJ2-2
TGTGCCAGCAGCCCAGGGACAGGCTTAGGCTACACCTTC	CASSPGTGLGYTF	TRBD1	many	TRBV7-8	TRBJ1-2
TGTGCTAGCAGCCAAGGGCAGGGTGGCGAGACCCAGTACTTC	CASSQGQGGETQYF	-	many	TRBV4-2	TRBJ2-5